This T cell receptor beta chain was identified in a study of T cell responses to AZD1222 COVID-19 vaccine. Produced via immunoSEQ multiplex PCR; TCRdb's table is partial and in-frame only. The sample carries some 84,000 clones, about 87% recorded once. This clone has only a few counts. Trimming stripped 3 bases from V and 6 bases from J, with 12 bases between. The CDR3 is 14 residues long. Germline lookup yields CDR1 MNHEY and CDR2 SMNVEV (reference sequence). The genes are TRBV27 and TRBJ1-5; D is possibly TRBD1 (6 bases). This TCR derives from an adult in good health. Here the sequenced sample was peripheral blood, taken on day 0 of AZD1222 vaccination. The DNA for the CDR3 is TGTGCCAGCAGTTTTGGCAGGGGAAGTCAGCCCCAGCATTTT. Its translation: CASSFGRGSQPQHF.